The text below deals with one T cell receptor (beta chain). Its antigen is unknown. The data stem from a study of response to subunit inactivated influenza vaccine. Regarding the study as a whole: The authors suggested that every seasonal influenza vaccination recruits few new T cells.

Trimming stripped 0 bases from V and 9 bases from J, with 12 bases between. Germline lookup yields CDR1 MGHRA and CDR2 YSYEKL. The CDR3 runs 14 residues. TCRdb redid the calling of the RT-PCR reads with MiXCR, one entry per CDR3 protein. Altogether 650,000 to 800,000 distinct CDR3 sequences are present, less than 20% being singletons, with the ten largest covering around 9.9%. This clonotype was sampled from a man over 45 who received an inactivated influenza vaccine. This sample comprised PBMCs from blood, obtained more than 4 days after vaccination. This chain joins TRBV4-1 and TRBJ2-1; tentative D call: TRBD2 (5 bases). CDR3 in amino acids: CASSQDYGVGEQFF. CDR3 in DNA: TGCGCCAGCAGCCAAGATTACGGGGTGGGTGAGCAGTTCTTC.